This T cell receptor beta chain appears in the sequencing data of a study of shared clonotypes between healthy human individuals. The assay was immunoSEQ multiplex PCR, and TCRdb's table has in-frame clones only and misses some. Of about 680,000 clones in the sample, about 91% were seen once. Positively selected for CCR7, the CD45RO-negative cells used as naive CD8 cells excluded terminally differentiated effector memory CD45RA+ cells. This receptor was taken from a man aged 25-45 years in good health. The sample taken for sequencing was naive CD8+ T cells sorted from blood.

The CDR3 region is CASSLPNLGLVHYEQYF. The DNA for the CDR3 is TGTGCCAGCAGCTTACCCAACTTGGGACTAGTACACTACGAGCAGTACTTC. The chain joins TRBV7-8 to TRBJ2-7; 8 nucleotides agree with TRBD2. V shed 2 bases and J 3 bases; nucleotides not matched to a gene: 12. CDR3 length: 17 amino acids. The germline V gene has CDR1 SGHVS and CDR2 FQNEAQ.